This is a list of T cell receptor beta chains from one sample in a study of blood T cell repertoires in COVID-19. Data came from immunoSEQ multiplex PCR; TCRdb stores just in-frame clones and leaves some out. The table shows about 130,000 clones, with around 89% occurring only once. Sequencing used peripheral blood. The receptor set was obtained from a man aged 55 to 69 with COVID-19, enrolled during active disease. Each CDR3 is given with its conserved first and last residue. D genes are given only for firm matches. Clone size is stated in some rows and not others, as once, few, many or a class when expanded.

TRBJ1-3 | NA | TRBD1 | TRBV9 | CASSARIPQGAGNTIYF | TGTGCCAGCAGCGCACGAATACCACAGGGGGCTGGAAACACCATATATTTT
TRBJ2-5 | NA | NA | TRBV6-5 | CASRRTNQETQYF | TGTGCCAGCAGGCGGACAAACCAAGAGACCCAGTACTTC
TRBJ1-5 | NA | NA | TRBV6-6 | CASSYSTGSNQPQHF | TGTGCCAGCAGTTACTCGACGGGAAGCAATCAGCCCCAGCATTTT
TRBJ1-1 | NA | TRBD1 | TRBV9 | CASSGGQGLMNTEAFF | TGTGCCAGCAGCGGGGGACAGGGGCTCATGAACACTGAAGCTTTCTTT
TRBJ1-6 | NA | TRBD1 | TRBV5-4 | CASSLTAGTGGNSPLHF | TGTGCCAGCAGCTTGACAGCCGGGACAGGTGGAAATTCACCCCTCCACTTT
TRBJ1-1 | NA | TRBD1 | TRBV19 | CASSPRTGWGTEAFF | TGTGCCAGTAGTCCAAGGACAGGCTGGGGGACTGAAGCTTTCTTT
TRBJ2-3 | NA | NA | TRBV6-5 | CASSYFRGASTDTQYF | TGTGCCAGCAGTTACTTTCGCGGGGCCTCCACAGATACGCAGTATTTT
TRBJ1-1 | NA | TRBD1 | TRBV18 | CASSPTGQTNTEAFF | TGTGCCAGCTCACCGACGGGACAGACGAACACTGAAGCTTTCTTT
TRBJ1-4 | once | NA | TRBV7-9 | CASSLASNEKLFF | TGTGCCAGCAGCTTAGCCTCTAATGAAAAACTGTTTTTT
TRBJ2-7 | NA | TRBD2 | TRBV10-3 | CAIRSSGGDYEQYF | TGTGCCATCAGAAGTAGCGGGGGGGACTACGAGCAGTACTTC
TRBJ1-1 | NA | NA | TRBV5-1 | CASSFGTLNTEAFF | TGCGCCAGCAGCTTTGGGACATTGAACACTGAAGCTTTCTTT
TRBJ1-1 | few | NA | TRBV30 | CAWSDVPGNTEAFF | TGTGCCTGGAGCGATGTCCCGGGAAACACTGAAGCTTTCTTT
TRBJ1-5 | once | NA | TRBV4-3 | CASSQDVGGNQPQHF | TGCGCCAGCAGCCAAGACGTGGGAGGCAATCAGCCCCAGCATTTT
TRBJ1-6 | few | NA | TRBV3-1/TRBV3-2 | CASSPREGGSPLHF | TGTGCCAGCAGCCCCAGGGAAGGCGGTTCACCCCTCCACTTT
TRBJ1-2 | NA | NA | TRBV27 | CASSLIGIGGADNYGYTF | TGTGCCAGCAGTTTAATCGGCATCGGGGGGGCGGATAACTATGGCTACACCTTC
TRBJ1-2 | NA | NA | TRBV7-3 | CASSVGSWGEGGYTF | TGTGCCAGCAGCGTAGGGTCTTGGGGGGAAGGTGGCTACACCTTC
TRBJ1-1 | NA | NA | TRBV6-1 | CASSEGGSYTEAFF | TGTGCCAGCAGTGAAGGGGGCAGCTACACTGAAGCTTTCTTT
TRBJ1-2 | NA | TRBD1 | TRBV5-4 | CASIGGSGQGARRGDGYTF | TGTGCCAGCATCGGTGGATCGGGACAGGGGGCTCGTCGGGGCGATGGCTACACCTTC
TRBJ1-2 | NA | TRBD1 | TRBV6-6 | CASSYPDRGNYGYTF | TGTGCCAGCAGTTACCCGGACAGGGGCAACTATGGCTACACCTTC
TRBJ1-2 | NA | NA | TRBV15 | CATSRFQGTYGYTF | TGTGCCACCAGCAGATTTCAGGGGACATATGGCTACACCTTC
TRBJ2-2 | NA | TRBD2 | TRBV25-1 | CASTSQPSGVLGRELFF | TGTGCCAGCACTAGTCAGCCTAGCGGGGTTTTGGGCCGGGAGCTGTTTTTT
TRBJ1-1 | NA | NA | TRBV19 | CASSIVTYTEAFF | TGTGCCAGTAGTATAGTGACATACACTGAAGCTTTCTTT
TRBJ2-1 | once | NA | TRBV19 | CAASHGIGNEQFF | TGTGCCGCCTCCCACGGGATAGGAAATGAGCAGTTCTTC
TRBJ2-5 | NA | NA | TRBV2 | CASSRGLKETQYF | TGTGCCAGCAGTCGAGGGCTGAAAGAGACCCAGTACTTC
TRBJ2-7 | NA | NA | TRBV7-9 | CASSLFRDWDEQYF | TGTGCCAGCAGCTTATTCCGGGATTGGGACGAGCAGTACTTC
TRBJ1-2 | NA | TRBD1 | TRBV7-7 | CASSLEGDRGRRPNYGYTF | TGTGCTAGCAGCTTAGAGGGAGACAGGGGGCGCCGACCTAACTATGGCTACACCTTC
TRBJ1-2 | NA | NA | TRBV24-1 | CATSDLTHRAYYGYTF | TGTGCCACCAGTGATTTAACGCACAGGGCCTATTATGGCTACACCTTC
TRBJ1-4 | NA | TRBD1 | TRBV7-9 | CASSQGQGDEKLFF | TGTGCCAGCAGCCAGGGACAGGGGGATGAAAAACTGTTTTTT
TRBJ2-3 | NA | TRBD1 | TRBV7-3 | CASSLIGGAGQGTDTQYF | TGTGCCAGCAGCTTAATAGGGGGAGCGGGACAGGGGACAGATACGCAGTATTTT
TRBJ1-4 | NA | NA | TRBV9 | CASSARGSSYDEKLFF | TGTGCCAGCAGCGCTCGTGGCAGTTCTTATGATGAAAAACTGTTTTTT
TRBJ1-6 | NA | NA | TRBV6-6 | CASSSAGPNSPLHF | TGTGCCAGCAGTTCGGCAGGTCCTAATTCACCCCTCCACTTT
TRBJ1-6 | NA | NA | TRBV7-6 | CASSLGQLNSPLHF | TGTGCCAGCAGCTTAGGGCAACTAAATTCACCCCTCCACTTT
TRBJ2-3 | once | NA | TRBV5-1 | CASSLEGNPTDTQYF | TGCGCCAGCAGCTTGGAGGGGAACCCCACAGATACGCAGTATTTT
TRBJ1-5 | NA | NA | TRBV2 | CASRYTFAGLRGGQPQHF | TGTGCCAGCAGATATACGTTCGCGGGACTGCGGGGAGGTCAGCCCCAGCATTTT
TRBJ2-3 | NA | NA | TRBV5-4 | CASSYMITPTPTDTQYF | TGTGCCAGCAGCTATATGATCACCCCAACTCCCACAGATACGCAGTATTTT
TRBJ2-3 | NA | NA | TRBV19 | CASSIGTPADTQYF | TGTGCCAGTAGTATCGGGACACCCGCAGATACGCAGTATTTT
TRBJ2-5 | NA | NA | TRBV12-3/TRBV12-4 | CASSLFRETQYF | TGTGCCAGCAGTTTATTTCGGGAGACCCAGTACTTC
TRBJ2-7 | NA | NA | TRBV5-1 | CASSLSSSYEQYF | TGCGCCAGCAGCTTGAGTTCCAGCTACGAGCAGTACTTC
TRBJ1-1 | NA | NA | TRBV7-3 | CASSSDSGAEAFF | TGTGCCAGCAGCTCTGACAGTGGCGCTGAAGCTTTCTTT
TRBJ2-7 | NA | TRBD2 | TRBV10-1 | CASSEGGGQEQYF | TGCGCCAGCAGTGAAGGCGGGGGGCAGGAGCAGTACTTC
TRBJ2-2 | NA | NA | TRBV7-6 | CASTSLTVYTGELFF | TGTGCCAGCACCTCCCTCACAGTTTACACCGGGGAGCTGTTTTTT
TRBJ2-1 | NA | TRBD2 | TRBV9 | CASSPLLAGTSEQFF | TGTGCCAGCAGCCCCCTCCTAGCGGGGACGAGTGAGCAGTTCTTC
TRBJ1-4 | NA | NA | TRBV7-9 | CASSRGEEKLFF | TGTGCCAGCAGCAGGGGTGAGGAAAAACTGTTTTTT
TRBJ1-3 | NA | NA | TRBV9 | CASSVASSSGNTIYF | TGTGCCAGCAGCGTAGCCTCCTCCTCTGGAAACACCATATATTTT
TRBJ2-2 | NA | NA | TRBV19 | CASNIEENTGELFF | TGTGCCAGTAATATTGAGGAGAACACCGGGGAGCTGTTTTTT
TRBJ2-3 | NA | TRBD2 | TRBV4-1 | CASSPGRLAGGPDTQYF | TGCGCCAGCAGCCCCGGCAGGCTAGCGGGGGGGCCAGATACGCAGTATTTT
TRBJ1-1 | NA | TRBD1 | TRBV28 | CASSSLTGGDSSEAFF | TGTGCCAGCAGTTCCCTGACAGGGGGTGATAGCTCTGAAGCTTTCTTT
TRBJ1-1 | NA | NA | TRBV7-2 | CASSPVWQKNTEAFF | TGTGCCAGCAGCCCAGTGTGGCAGAAGAACACTGAAGCTTTCTTT
TRBJ1-2 | NA | TRBD1 | TRBV29-1 | CSVEVTGLRGYGYTF | TGCAGCGTTGAGGTGACAGGGTTGAGGGGCTATGGCTACACCTTC
TRBJ2-1 | NA | TRBD1 | TRBV9 | CASSLSGQGARNEQFF | TGTGCCAGCAGCCTTTCGGGTCAGGGGGCGCGTAATGAGCAGTTCTTC
TRBJ2-3 | NA | TRBD2 | TRBV4-2 | CASSQGLAPDTQYF | TGTGCCAGCAGCCAAGGACTAGCCCCAGATACGCAGTATTTT
TRBJ2-5 | NA | TRBD2 | TRBV10-3 | CAISEVSGGAETQYF | TGTGCCATCAGTGAAGTGTCCGGGGGGGCAGAGACCCAGTACTTC
TRBJ1-1 | NA | NA | TRBV12-3/TRBV12-4 | CASRYPGGTEAFF | TGTGCCAGCAGATACCCCGGAGGCACTGAAGCTTTCTTT
TRBJ1-4 | NA | TRBD1 | TRBV18 | CASSPKGAQNEKLFF | TGTGCCAGCTCACCAAAGGGGGCTCAAAATGAAAAACTGTTTTTT
TRBJ1-1 | NA | TRBD1 | TRBV20-1 | CSASGDREAFF | TGCAGTGCTAGTGGGGACAGGGAAGCTTTCTTT